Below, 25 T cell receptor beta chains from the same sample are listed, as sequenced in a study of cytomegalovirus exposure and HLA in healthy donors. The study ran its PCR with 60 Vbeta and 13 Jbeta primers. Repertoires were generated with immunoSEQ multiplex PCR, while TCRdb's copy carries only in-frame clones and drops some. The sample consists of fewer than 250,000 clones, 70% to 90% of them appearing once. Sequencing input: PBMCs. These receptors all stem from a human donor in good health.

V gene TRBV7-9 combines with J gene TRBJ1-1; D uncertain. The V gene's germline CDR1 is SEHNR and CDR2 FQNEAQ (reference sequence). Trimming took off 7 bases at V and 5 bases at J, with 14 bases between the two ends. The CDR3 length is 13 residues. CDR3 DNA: TGTGCCAGCACCTTCCAGGAGGAGACTGAAGCTTTCTTT. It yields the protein CASTFQEETEAFF. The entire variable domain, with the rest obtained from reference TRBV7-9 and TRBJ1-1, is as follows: DTGVSQNPRHKITKRGQNVTFRCDPISEHNRLYWYRQTLGQGPEFLTYFQNEAQLEKSRLLSDRFSAERPKGSFSTLEIQRTEQGDSAMYLCASTFQEETEAFFGQGTRLTVV.

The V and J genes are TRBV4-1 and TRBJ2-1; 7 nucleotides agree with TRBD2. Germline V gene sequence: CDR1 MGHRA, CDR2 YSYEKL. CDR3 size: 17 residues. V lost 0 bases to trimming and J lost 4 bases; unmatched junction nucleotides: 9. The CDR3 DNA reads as TGCGCCAGCAGCCAAGAAACTCTAGCGGCCTATTACAATGAGCAGTTCTTC. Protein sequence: CASSQETLAAYYNEQFF.

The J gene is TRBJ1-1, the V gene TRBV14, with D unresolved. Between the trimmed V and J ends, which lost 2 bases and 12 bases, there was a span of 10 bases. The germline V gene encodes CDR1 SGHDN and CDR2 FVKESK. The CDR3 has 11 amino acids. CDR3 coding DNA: TGTGCCAGCAGCCAATTTTTCCAAACTTTCTTT. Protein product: CASSQFFQTFF. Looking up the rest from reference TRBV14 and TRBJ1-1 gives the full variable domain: EAGVTQFPSHSVIEKGQTVTLRCDPISGHDNLYWYRRVMGKEIKFLLHFVKESKQDESGMPNNRFLAERTGGTYSTLKVQPAELEDSGVYFCASSQFFQTFFGQGTRLTVV.

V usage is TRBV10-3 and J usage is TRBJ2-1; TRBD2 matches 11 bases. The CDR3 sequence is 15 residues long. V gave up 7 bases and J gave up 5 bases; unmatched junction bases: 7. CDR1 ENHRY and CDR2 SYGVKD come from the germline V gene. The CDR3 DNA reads TGTGCCATCATGGCTAGCGGGGGGCCCCACAATGAGCAGTTCTTC. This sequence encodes CAIMASGGPHNEQFF.

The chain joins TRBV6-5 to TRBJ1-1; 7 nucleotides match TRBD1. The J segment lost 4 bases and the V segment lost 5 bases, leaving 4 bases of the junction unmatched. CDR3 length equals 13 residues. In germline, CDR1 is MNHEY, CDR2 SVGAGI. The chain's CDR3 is CASSIPGGTEAFF. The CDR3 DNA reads TGTGCCAGCAGTATCCCAGGGGGCACTGAAGCTTTCTTT.

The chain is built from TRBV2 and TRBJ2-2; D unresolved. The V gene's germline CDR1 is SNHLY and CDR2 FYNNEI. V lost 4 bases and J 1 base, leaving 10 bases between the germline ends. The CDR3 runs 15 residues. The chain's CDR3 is CASSAGYLNTGELFF. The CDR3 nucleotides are TGTGCCAGCAGTGCAGGTTACCTGAACACCGGGGAGCTGTTTTTT.

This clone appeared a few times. CDR3 sequence: CASSQTGNTIYF. The CDR3 DNA reads TGTGCCAGCTCCCAGACTGGAAACACCATATATTTT. The chain uses TRBV6-6 and TRBJ1-3; D remains ambiguous. Germline loops: CDR1 MNHNY, CDR2 SVGAGI (reference sequence). The CDR3 is 12 residues long. V shed 8 bases and J shed 2 bases, with 7 bases lying between them.

The chain's CDR3 is CAWAKASGTDTQYF. CDR3 DNA sequence: TGTGCCTGGGCGAAGGCCAGCGGCACAGATACGCAGTATTTT. The chain joins TRBV30 to TRBJ2-3; D not resolved. Trimming cost V 5 bases and J 1 base, with 13 bases left between them. Germline V gene lookup returns CDR1 GTSNPN and CDR2 SVGIG (reference sequence). CDR3 length: 14 residues.

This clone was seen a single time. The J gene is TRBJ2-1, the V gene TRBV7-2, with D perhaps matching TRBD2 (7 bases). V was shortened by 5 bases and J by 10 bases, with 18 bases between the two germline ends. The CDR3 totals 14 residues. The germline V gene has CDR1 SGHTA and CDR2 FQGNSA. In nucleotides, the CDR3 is TGTGCCAGCAGCGGGAGGGGGAGCGGGTCCGAGCAGTTCTTC. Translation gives CASSGRGSGSEQFF.

The CDR3 reads CASNTQRGGGEQFF. CDR3 coding DNA: TGTGCCAGTAACACTCAGAGGGGGGGCGGTGAGCAGTTCTTC. V and J are TRBV19 and TRBJ2-1; a possible D gene is TRBD2 (7 bases). Trimming shortened V by 7 bases and J by 9 bases, and 19 bases separated the two germline ends. Germline V CDR1 and CDR2: LNHDA, SQIVND (reference sequence). The CDR3 is 14 residues long.

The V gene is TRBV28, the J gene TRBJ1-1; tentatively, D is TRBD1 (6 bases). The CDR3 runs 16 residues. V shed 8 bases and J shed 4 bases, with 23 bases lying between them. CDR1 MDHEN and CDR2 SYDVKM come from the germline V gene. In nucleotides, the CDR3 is TGTGCCAGCGGACCACTTAGTTTGGGGGCGGGCACTGAAGCTTTCTTT. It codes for CASGPLSLGAGTEAFF.

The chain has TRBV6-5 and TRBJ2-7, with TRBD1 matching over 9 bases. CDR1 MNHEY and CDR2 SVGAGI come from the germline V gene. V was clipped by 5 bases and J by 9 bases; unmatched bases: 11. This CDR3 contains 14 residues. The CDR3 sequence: CASSPGQGLAGQYF. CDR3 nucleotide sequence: TGTGCCAGCAGTCCGGGACAGGGATTAGCGGGGCAGTACTTC.

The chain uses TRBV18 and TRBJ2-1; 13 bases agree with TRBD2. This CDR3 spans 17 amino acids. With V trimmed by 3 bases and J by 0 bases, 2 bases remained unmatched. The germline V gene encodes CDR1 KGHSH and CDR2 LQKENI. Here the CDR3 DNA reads TGTGCCAGCTCACCCCGGACTAGCGGGAGCTCCTACAATGAGCAGTTCTTC. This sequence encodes CASSPRTSGSSYNEQFF.

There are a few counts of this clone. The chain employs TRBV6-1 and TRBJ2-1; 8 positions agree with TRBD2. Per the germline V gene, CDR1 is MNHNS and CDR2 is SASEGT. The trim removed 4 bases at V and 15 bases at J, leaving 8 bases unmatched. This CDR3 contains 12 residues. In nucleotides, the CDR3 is TGTGCCAGCAGTGGCGACGGGAGGGTAGGGTTCTTC. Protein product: CASSGDGRVGFF.

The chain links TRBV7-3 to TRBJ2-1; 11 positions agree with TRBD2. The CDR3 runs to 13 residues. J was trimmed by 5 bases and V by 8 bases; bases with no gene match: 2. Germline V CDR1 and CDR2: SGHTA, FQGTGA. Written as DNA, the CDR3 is TGTGCCAGCGGGACTAGCGGTCACAATGAGCAGTTCTTC. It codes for CASGTSGHNEQFF. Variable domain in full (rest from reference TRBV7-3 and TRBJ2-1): GAGVSQTPSNKVTEKGKYVELRCDPISGHTALYWYRQSLGQGPEFLIYFQGTGAADDSGLPNDRFFAVRPEGSVSTLKIQRTERGDSAVYLCASGTSGHNEQFFGPGTRLTVL.

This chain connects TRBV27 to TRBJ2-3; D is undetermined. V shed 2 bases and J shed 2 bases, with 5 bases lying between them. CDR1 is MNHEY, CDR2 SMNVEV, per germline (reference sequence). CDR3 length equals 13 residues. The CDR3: CASSLKHTDTQYF. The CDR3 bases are TGTGCCAGCAGTTTAAAGCACACAGATACGCAGTATTTT.

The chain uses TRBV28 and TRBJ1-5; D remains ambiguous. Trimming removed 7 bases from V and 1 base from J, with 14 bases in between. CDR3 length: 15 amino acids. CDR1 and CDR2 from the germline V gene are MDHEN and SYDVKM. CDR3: CASTHPAGSNQPQHF. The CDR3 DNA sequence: TGTGCCAGCACCCACCCGGCGGGAAGCAATCAGCCCCAGCATTTT.

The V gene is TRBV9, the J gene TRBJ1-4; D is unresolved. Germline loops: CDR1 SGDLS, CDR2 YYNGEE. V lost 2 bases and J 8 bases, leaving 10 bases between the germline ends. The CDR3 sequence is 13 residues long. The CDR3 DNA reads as TGTGCCAGCAGCGTCATCCCGGGGGAAAAACTGTTTTTT. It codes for CASSVIPGEKLFF. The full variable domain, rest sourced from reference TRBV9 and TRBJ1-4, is DSGVTQTPKHLITATGQRVTLRCSPRSGDLSVYWYQQSLDQGLQFLIQYYNGEERAKGNILERFSAQQFPDLHSELNLSSLELGDSALYFCASSVIPGEKLFFGSGTQLSVL.

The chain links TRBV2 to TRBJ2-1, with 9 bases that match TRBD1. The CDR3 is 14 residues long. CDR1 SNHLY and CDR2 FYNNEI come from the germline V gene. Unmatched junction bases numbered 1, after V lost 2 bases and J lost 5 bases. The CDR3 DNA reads TGTGCCAGCAGTGAAACAGGGGGCCACAATGAGCAGTTCTTC. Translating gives CASSETGGHNEQFF. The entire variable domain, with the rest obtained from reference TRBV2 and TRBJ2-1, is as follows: EPEVTQTPSHQVTQMGQEVILRCVPISNHLYFYWYRQILGQKVEFLVSFYNNEISEKSEIFDDQFSVERPDGSNFTLKIRSTKLEDSAMYFCASSETGGHNEQFFGPGTRLTVL.

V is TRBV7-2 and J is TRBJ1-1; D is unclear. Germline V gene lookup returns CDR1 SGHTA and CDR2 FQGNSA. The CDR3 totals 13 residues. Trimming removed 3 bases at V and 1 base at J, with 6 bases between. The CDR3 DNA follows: TGTGCCAGCAGCTTCGGAGCGAACACTGAAGCTTTCTTT. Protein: CASSFGANTEAFF.

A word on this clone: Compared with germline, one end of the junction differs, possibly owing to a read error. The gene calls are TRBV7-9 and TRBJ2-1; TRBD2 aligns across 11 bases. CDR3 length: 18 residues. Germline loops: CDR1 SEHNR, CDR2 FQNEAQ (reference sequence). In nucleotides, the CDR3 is TGTTCCAGCACCGACTCACTAGCGGGAGTCCCAAAATACAATGAGCAGTTCTTC. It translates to CSSTDSLAGVPKYNEQFF.

The CDR3 DNA is TGTGCCAGCACCATACGACTAGCGGGAGTAAGCGAGCAGTACTTC. Amino acid sequence: CASTIRLAGVSEQYF. J is TRBJ2-7 and V is TRBV6-1; 12 bases agree with TRBD2. After removal of 7 bases from V and 6 bases from J, the junction contained 10 bases not matched to a gene. CDR1 and CDR2 (germline): MNHNS, SASEGT. The length of the CDR3 is 15 residues.

The DNA of the CDR3 is TGTGCCACCAGCAGAGGAAGGCGGGCTAATGGGAATGAGCAGTTCTTC. Protein product: CATSRGRRANGNEQFF. V is TRBV15 and J is TRBJ2-1; D may be TRBD2 (5 bases). CDR3 length equals 16 residues. V was trimmed by 1 base and J by 7 bases, leaving 17 bases between them. The germline CDR1 and CDR2 sequences are LNHNV and YYDKDF (reference sequence).

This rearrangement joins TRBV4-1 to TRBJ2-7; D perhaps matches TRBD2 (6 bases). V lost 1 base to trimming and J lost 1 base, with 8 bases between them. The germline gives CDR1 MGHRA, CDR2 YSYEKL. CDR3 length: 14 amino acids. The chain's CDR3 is CASSQALASYEQYF. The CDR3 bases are TGCGCCAGCAGCCAAGCCCTAGCGTCCTACGAGCAGTACTTC.

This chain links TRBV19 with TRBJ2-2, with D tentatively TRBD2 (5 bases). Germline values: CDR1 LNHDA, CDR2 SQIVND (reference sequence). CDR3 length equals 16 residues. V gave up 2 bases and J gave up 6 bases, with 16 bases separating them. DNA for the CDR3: TGTGCCAGTAGTATAAGAAGGGCTAGCCGTTCCGGGGAGCTGTTTTTT. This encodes CASSIRRASRSGELFF.